These 17 T cell receptor beta chains were all obtained from the same sample, sequenced in a study of blood T cell repertoires in COVID-19. Using immunoSEQ multiplex PCR, the repertoire was profiled, and TCRdb retains in-frame clones only, with some absent. The table records more than 250,000 clones, around 87% of them present only once. Material: peripheral blood. The origin of the receptors is a woman in her 30s who had recovered from COVID-19.

V gene TRBV12-3 or TRBV12-4 combines with J gene TRBJ1-1, with no clear D. V lost 3 bases to trimming and J lost 11 bases, with 13 bases between them. The CDR3 consists of 12 residues. This CDR3 reads CASSFVGSGAFF. As DNA, the CDR3 is TGTGCCAGCAGTTTCGTGGGCAGTGGCGCTTTCTTT.

This chain links TRBV4-3 with TRBJ2-3; D gene uncertain. V lost 4 bases, J lost 5 bases, and 10 bases lay in between. The germline CDR1 and CDR2 sequences are LGHNA and YSLEER. The CDR3 totals 13 residues. The DNA of the CDR3 is TGCGCCAGCAGCCTAAGTAGAGGAGATACGCAGTATTTT. Its translation: CASSLSRGDTQYF.

The chain carries TRBV3-1 (or the pseudogene TRBV3-2) and TRBJ2-7, with 7 positions matching TRBD2. The junction had 10 bases not matched to a gene; V was cut back by 5 bases and J by 3 bases. The germline V gene encodes CDR1 LGHDT and CDR2 YNNKEL (reference sequence). The CDR3 is made up of 15 amino acids. Written as DNA, the CDR3 is TGTGCCAGCAGCGCTGACGGCGGGGGTCGCTACGAGCAGTACTTC. Its protein is CASSADGGGRYEQYF.

The rearrangement links TRBV7-8 to TRBJ2-6, with TRBD2 matching 14 bases. The ends lost 1 base at V and 2 bases at J; junction bases unmatched: 4. Germline V gives CDR1 SGHVS, CDR2 FQNEAQ. CDR3 length equals 19 residues. CDR3 loop: CASSLGGTSGSAGANVLTF. For the CDR3, the DNA is TGTGCCAGCAGCTTAGGGGGGACTAGCGGGAGCGCTGGGGCCAACGTCCTGACTTTC.

The V gene is TRBV14, the J gene TRBJ2-2, with 8 nucleotides matching TRBD1. Unmatched junction bases numbered 1, after V lost 3 bases and J lost 1 base. The CDR3 is 15 amino acids. CDR1 and CDR2 (germline): SGHDN, FVKESK. CDR3 coding DNA: TGTGCCAGCAGCCAGGGGACAGGGAACACCGGGGAGCTGTTTTTT. Its translation: CASSQGTGNTGELFF.

This clone is a singleton in its sample. This sequence joins TRBV5-1 and TRBJ2-7, with TRBD2 matching 16 bases. CDR3 length: 20 amino acids. Per germline, CDR1 SGHRS and CDR2 YFSETQ. The V gene end was trimmed by 4 bases and the J gene end by 2 bases; junction bases not matched to a gene: 15. CDR3 in DNA: TGCGCCAGCAGCCGCGGCGGGGGGCAGGGGACTAGCGGGAGGGCCTACGAGCAGTACTTC. Residues: CASSRGGGQGTSGRAYEQYF.

The chain carries TRBV11-2 and TRBJ2-7; D perhaps matches TRBD1 (5 bases). The germline V gene encodes CDR1 SGHAT and CDR2 FQNNGV. The CDR3 runs to 15 residues. V shed 0 bases and J shed 4 bases, with 13 bases lying between them. The CDR3 region is CASSLDWAGIYEQYF. The CDR3 DNA reads TGTGCCAGCAGCTTAGACTGGGCAGGGATTTACGAGCAGTACTTC.

The CDR3 nucleotides are TGTGCCAGCAGCTTGACAGGGGGCGCGAACTATGGCTACACCTTC. Translated, it gives CASSLTGGANYGYTF. This chain links TRBV5-6 with TRBJ1-2, with TRBD1 identical over 9 bases. The V segment lost 1 base and the J segment 2 bases; nucleotides outside the gene matches: 3. Germline CDR1 SGHDT, CDR2 YYEEEE. This CDR3 region has 15 residues.

The rearrangement uses TRBV2 and TRBJ2-1; D unclear. Germline V gene sequence: CDR1 SNHLY, CDR2 FYNNEI. V was shortened by 7 bases and J by 2 bases, with 9 bases between the two germline ends. CDR3 length: 13 residues. CDR3 in DNA: TGTGCCAGCACTATTGAGGCCTACAATGAGCAGTTCTTC. Its protein product is CASTIEAYNEQFF.

The chain links TRBV29-1 to TRBJ2-2; tentatively, D is TRBD2 (5 bases). Trimming took off 7 bases at V and 4 bases at J, with 10 bases between the two ends. Germline V gene lookup returns CDR1 SQVTM and CDR2 ANQGSEA. The CDR3 has 12 amino acids. CDR3 nucleotides: TGCAGCGCGTCTAGCAGCACCGGGGAGCTGTTTTTT. Translating it yields CSASSSTGELFF.

The gene calls are TRBV6-4 and TRBJ1-2, with TRBD1 identical over 7 bases. J was trimmed by 7 bases and V by 6 bases; bases with no gene match: 5. The CDR3 sequence is 12 residues long. Germline V lookup: CDR1 MRHNA, CDR2 SNTAGT. CDR3 nucleotide sequence: TGTGCCAGCAGATCTACAGGGGTTGGCTACACCTTC. It specifies CASRSTGVGYTF.

This chain uses TRBV5-5 with TRBJ1-4; D is possibly TRBD1 (5 bases). V was clipped by 4 bases and J by 0 bases, with 13 bases between them. The germline V gene has CDR1 SGHKS and CDR2 YYEKEE (reference sequence). The CDR3 spans 16 residues. The CDR3: CASSTVTGATNEKLFF. The CDR3 nucleotides read TGTGCCAGCAGCACAGTAACAGGTGCAACTAATGAAAAACTGTTTTTT.

This chain connects TRBV19 to TRBJ2-7; D possibly corresponds to TRBD2 (7 bases). Germline V lookup: CDR1 LNHDA, CDR2 SQIVND (reference sequence). V lost 11 bases and J lost 7, with 18 bases in between. The CDR3 extends over 12 amino acids. The CDR3 loop reads CASGGAYGEQYF. The CDR3 region has the DNA TGTGCCTCTGGGGGGGCGTATGGTGAGCAGTACTTC. Using reference TRBV19 and TRBJ2-7 for the parts outside the CDR3, the full variable domain is DGGITQSPKYLFRKEGQNVTLSCEQNLNHDAMYWYRQDPGQGLRLIYYSQIVNDFQKGDIAEGYSVSREKKESFPLTVTSAQKNPTAFYLCASGGAYGEQYFGPGTRLTVT.

The chain combines TRBV18 with TRBJ2-2, with unresolved D. The CDR3 loop spans 13 amino acids. V was shortened by 5 bases and J by 9 bases, with 13 bases between the two germline ends. The germline CDR1 and CDR2 sequences are KGHSH and LQKENI. The CDR3 DNA follows: TGTGCCAGCTCAGCCTATGCAGGCTGGGAGCTGTTTTTT. Protein product: CASSAYAGWELFF.

This clone appeared a single time. The chain links TRBV30 to TRBJ1-2; 8 nucleotides agree with TRBD1. This CDR3 region has 15 residues. In germline, CDR1 is GTSNPN, CDR2 SVGIG (reference sequence). Germline trimming cut 3 bases from V and 7 bases from J; bases unmatched to any gene: 13. The CDR3 region is CAWRQGRGHQSGYTF. Written as DNA, the CDR3 is TGTGCCTGGAGACAGGGCAGGGGGCATCAAAGTGGCTACACCTTC.

The chain links TRBV11-2 to TRBJ1-6; 7 nucleotides match TRBD1. Germline V gives CDR1 SGHAT, CDR2 FQNNGV. The CDR3 has 15 residues. J was trimmed by 8 bases and V by 1 base; bases with no gene match: 5. CDR3 in amino acids: CASSLAGTEDSPLHF. CDR3 sequence (DNA): TGTGCCAGCAGCTTAGCGGGGACAGAGGATTCACCCCTCCACTTT.

This clone came up once. The V and J genes are TRBV19 and TRBJ2-6, with 7 positions matching TRBD1. After removal of 1 base from V and 1 base from J, the junction contained 4 bases not matched to a gene. Germline loops: CDR1 LNHDA, CDR2 SQIVND (reference sequence). CDR3 size: 17 residues. The DNA for the CDR3 is TGTGCCAGTAGTATAGTGCCAGGGGGTTCTGGGGCCAACGTCCTGACTTTC. Its translation is CASSIVPGGSGANVLTF.